A selection of T cell receptor beta chains follows, all from one sample in a study of blood T cell repertoires in COVID-19. Produced via immunoSEQ multiplex PCR; TCRdb's table is partial and in-frame only. Of about 160,000 clones in the sample, 70% to 90% were seen once. The sample comprised peripheral blood. The receptors derive from a woman in her 70s with acute or convalescent COVID-19. CDR3s include the opening cysteine and the closing phenylalanine or tryptophan. The D gene is left open where the match is weak.

>TRBD1|TRBV6-2/TRBV6-3
CASSWGQGNQPQHF
>NA|TRBV5-1
CASSLAVYQETQYF
>TRBD1|TRBV6-2/TRBV6-3
CASSLDGTAYEQYF
>TRBD1|TRBV28
CASQDSPDRDYGYTF
>TRBD2|TRBV24-1
CATAGGGETQYF
>NA|TRBV30
CAWTSGRTVGATEAFF
>NA|TRBV3-1/TRBV3-2
CASSQVFSGELFF
>NA|TRBV7-3
CASSLSTRNEQFF
>NA|TRBV5-1
CASSLDRLGEKLFF
>TRBD2|TRBV18
CASSPLAGHNEQFF